A selection of T cell receptor beta chains follows, all from one sample in a study of blood T cell repertoires in COVID-19. TCRdb's copy holds only in-frame clones and misses some; the assay was immunoSEQ multiplex PCR. The table shows 130,000 or so clones, with 75% to 80% occurring only once. Material: peripheral blood. The receptors come from a human donor in a cohort sampled during active COVID-19. CDR3s include the opening cysteine and the closing phenylalanine or tryptophan. A D gene is named only where the DNA matches it firmly. Size values are once, few and many counts, or a class for expanded clones, and some rows have none.

v_gene: TRBV28
abundance: once
j_gene: TRBJ1-2
d_gene: .
CDR3nt: TGTGCCAGCAGTCCTTGGGGGGAGGGCCATGGCTACACCTTC
CDR3aa: CASSPWGEGHGYTF

v_gene: TRBV2
abundance: .
j_gene: TRBJ2-7
d_gene: TRBD2
CDR3nt: TGTGCCAGCAGTGAAGGGCGGGAGAATAACGAGCAGTACTTC
CDR3aa: CASSEGRENNEQYF

v_gene: TRBV10-1
abundance: .
j_gene: TRBJ1-4
d_gene: .
CDR3nt: TGCGCCAGCAGTGAGTCAGAGCAGGGACTACTGTTTTTT
CDR3aa: CASSESEQGLLFF

v_gene: TRBV6-5
abundance: .
j_gene: TRBJ2-1
d_gene: TRBD2
CDR3nt: TGTGCCTCCAAGAGGACTAGCCTATACAATGAGCAGTTCTTC
CDR3aa: CASKRTSLYNEQFF

v_gene: TRBV4-1
abundance: few
j_gene: TRBJ2-3
d_gene: TRBD2
CDR3nt: TGCGCCAGCAGCCCGGGACTAGCGGGAGCAGCCACGCAGTATTTT
CDR3aa: CASSPGLAGAATQYF

v_gene: TRBV5-1
abundance: .
j_gene: TRBJ2-7
d_gene: TRBD2
CDR3nt: TGCGCCAGCAGCCCAGGGACTACCTACGAGCAGTACTTC
CDR3aa: CASSPGTTYEQYF

v_gene: TRBV30
abundance: few
j_gene: TRBJ1-2
d_gene: .
CDR3nt: TGTGCCTGGAGCCCACAGGCCCAGGGGGGCTACACCTTC
CDR3aa: CAWSPQAQGGYTF

v_gene: TRBV25-1
abundance: .
j_gene: TRBJ1-6
d_gene: .
CDR3nt: TGTGCCAGCACCCTCACGGGTGTAGATAATTCACCCCTCCACTTT
CDR3aa: CASTLTGVDNSPLHF

v_gene: TRBV5-5
abundance: .
j_gene: TRBJ2-7
d_gene: .
CDR3nt: TGTGCCAGCAGCTTGGTGCAGGGCTCCTACGAGCAGTACTTC
CDR3aa: CASSLVQGSYEQYF

v_gene: TRBV25-1
abundance: few
j_gene: TRBJ1-1
d_gene: TRBD1
CDR3nt: TGTGCCAGCAGTGAGACAGGGAGAGTGAACACTGAAGCTTTCTTT
CDR3aa: CASSETGRVNTEAFF

v_gene: TRBV20-1
abundance: few
j_gene: TRBJ1-5
d_gene: TRBD1
CDR3nt: TGCAGTGCTAGTGGGACAGGGGATACGCGCAATCAGCCCCAGCATTTT
CDR3aa: CSASGTGDTRNQPQHF

v_gene: TRBV7-2
abundance: .
j_gene: TRBJ1-6
d_gene: .
CDR3nt: TGTGCCAGCAGAGACAGGAGCAATTCACCCCTCCACTTT
CDR3aa: CASRDRSNSPLHF

v_gene: TRBV5-6
abundance: .
j_gene: TRBJ2-5
d_gene: TRBD2
CDR3nt: TGTGCCAGCAGCTGGACTAGCGGGGGAAAAGAGACCCAGTACTTC
CDR3aa: CASSWTSGGKETQYF

v_gene: TRBV30
abundance: many
j_gene: TRBJ2-7
d_gene: .
CDR3nt: TGTGCCTGGATGCGGGCTGGGGAGCAGTACTTC
CDR3aa: CAWMRAGEQYF

v_gene: TRBV5-5
abundance: .
j_gene: TRBJ1-1
d_gene: .
CDR3nt: TGTGCCAGCACCTTGTGGAGCGGGGGTGGCACTGAAGCTTTCTTT
CDR3aa: CASTLWSGGGTEAFF

v_gene: TRBV3-1/TRBV3-2
abundance: once
j_gene: TRBJ2-7
d_gene: TRBD1
CDR3nt: TGTGCCAGCAGTCAACAGGGGCACTCCTACGAGCAGTACTTC
CDR3aa: CASSQQGHSYEQYF

v_gene: TRBV28
abundance: .
j_gene: TRBJ2-7
d_gene: TRBD1
CDR3nt: TGTGCCAGCAGTTTATTGGACAGGGGCTACGAGCAGTACTTC
CDR3aa: CASSLLDRGYEQYF

v_gene: TRBV9
abundance: .
j_gene: TRBJ2-1
d_gene: .
CDR3nt: TGTGCCAGCAGCGAAGGGGCTCCAGCCTACAATGAGCAGTTCTTC
CDR3aa: CASSEGAPAYNEQFF

v_gene: TRBV6-2/TRBV6-3
abundance: once
j_gene: TRBJ1-4
d_gene: TRBD1
CDR3nt: TGTGCCAGCAGTTACTCGAGGCAGGGGGCCGCAACTAATGAAAAACTGTTTTTT
CDR3aa: CASSYSRQGAATNEKLFF

v_gene: TRBV7-2
abundance: .
j_gene: TRBJ2-1
d_gene: .
CDR3nt: TGTGCCAGCAGCTTATCGGGCGGGGCCTACAATGAGCAGTTCTTC
CDR3aa: CASSLSGGAYNEQFF

v_gene: TRBV29-1
abundance: .
j_gene: TRBJ1-3
d_gene: .
CDR3nt: TGCAGCGTTGAGGCAGCGTCTGGAAACACCATATATTTT
CDR3aa: CSVEAASGNTIYF

v_gene: TRBV11-1
abundance: .
j_gene: TRBJ2-7
d_gene: .
CDR3nt: TGTGCCAGCAGCTTAATGCCAGGGCACTACGAGCAGTACTTC
CDR3aa: CASSLMPGHYEQYF

v_gene: TRBV15
abundance: .
j_gene: TRBJ1-1
d_gene: TRBD1
CDR3nt: TGTGCCACCAGCATCTTTTCCTTGGACAGGAGGAACACTGAAGCTTTCTTT
CDR3aa: CATSIFSLDRRNTEAFF

v_gene: TRBV9
abundance: once
j_gene: TRBJ1-1
d_gene: .
CDR3nt: TGTGCCAGCAGCCAGGGGCTGAACACTGAAGCTTTCTTT
CDR3aa: CASSQGLNTEAFF

v_gene: TRBV9
abundance: .
j_gene: TRBJ2-1
d_gene: .
CDR3nt: TGTGCCAGCAGCGTCGACAACTACAATGAGCAGTTCTTC
CDR3aa: CASSVDNYNEQFF